The 10 T cell receptor beta chains presented below share a single source sample, sequenced in a study of CD8 T cells in ankylosing spondylitis. TCRdb re-analysed the 5' RACE reads in MiXCR, keeping a single row per CDR3 protein. The sample yields approximately 220,000 distinct CDR3 sequences, under 30% seen once. Sequencing used blood, either unsorted or a sorted T cell fraction (not recorded which). These TCRs come from a male donor with ankylosing spondylitis or in good health (not recorded which).

The rearrangement uses TRBV25-1 and TRBJ2-3; D unresolved. Trimming pared 2 bases from V and 7 bases from J, leaving 7 bases between. CDR3 length equals 12 residues. Germline CDR1 reads MGHDK; CDR2 reads SYGVNS. The CDR3 nucleotides are TGTGCCAGCAGTGAAATCTCAAATACGCAGTATTTT. This codes for CASSEISNTQYF.

This rearrangement joins TRBV5-5 to TRBJ2-2, with TRBD1 identical over 8 bases. The J segment lost 0 bases and the V segment lost 3 bases, leaving 4 bases of the junction unmatched. CDR3 size: 16 residues. Germline CDR1 reads SGHKS; CDR2 reads YYEKEE (reference sequence). This CDR3 is CASSWGQVANTGELFF. The CDR3 DNA sequence: TGTGCCAGCAGCTGGGGACAGGTCGCGAACACCGGGGAGCTGTTTTTT. Complete variable domain (other parts from reference TRBV5-5 and TRBJ2-2): DAGVTQSPTHLIKTRGQQVTLRCSPISGHKSVSWYQQVLGQGPQFIFQYYEKEERGRGNFPDRFSARQFPNYSSELNVNALLLGDSALYLCASSWGQVANTGELFFGEGSRLTVL.

This clonotype was seen repeatedly, ten times or more. The rearrangement joins TRBV10-1 to TRBJ2-7; D might be TRBD1 (5 bases). The CDR3 sequence is 15 residues long. Trimming took off 0 bases at V and 6 bases at J, with 15 bases between the two ends. Germline V CDR1 and CDR2: WNHNN, SYGVQD (reference sequence). CDR3 sequence: CASSESGQLVGEQYF. CDR3 nucleotide sequence: TGCGCCAGCAGTGAGTCGGGGCAGCTCGTGGGCGAGCAGTACTTC.

This clonotype appeared many times. V gene TRBV20-1 combines with J gene TRBJ2-7, with no clear D. The germline gives CDR1 DFQATT, CDR2 SNEGSKA (reference sequence). Trimming cost V 1 base and J 3 bases, with 13 bases left between them. The length of the CDR3 is 14 residues. CDR3 nucleotides: TGCAGTGCTAGAGCTCCCACCGTGAGCTACGAGCAGTACTTC. This gives the protein CSARAPTVSYEQYF.

The chain combines TRBV20-1 with TRBJ2-1, with a tentative D call TRBD1 (5 bases). CDR3 length equals 14 residues. V lost 0 bases to trimming and J lost 2 bases, with 8 bases between them. Germline assignment: CDR1 DFQATT and CDR2 SNEGSKA (reference sequence). CDR3: CSARDTGTYNEQFF. CDR3 nucleotide sequence: TGCAGTGCTAGAGACACAGGAACCTACAATGAGCAGTTCTTC.

This clonotype was found many times. CDR3 in amino acids: CAINIGTGANEQFF. In DNA, the CDR3 is TGTGCCATCAATATCGGGACAGGGGCCAATGAGCAGTTCTTC. This rearrangement joins TRBV10-3 to TRBJ2-1; 10 bases are a match to TRBD1. The CDR3 totals 14 residues. V shed 7 bases and J 6 bases; nucleotides not matched to a gene: 6. Germline CDR1 and CDR2: ENHRY and SYGVKD.

This clonotype was seen repeatedly, ten times or more. The gene calls are TRBV20-1 and TRBJ1-5; D unresolved. The CDR3 is 12 residues long. Germline V gene sequence: CDR1 DFQATT, CDR2 SNEGSKA (reference sequence). Trimming shortened V by 3 bases and J by 4 bases, and 7 bases separated the two germline ends. CDR3 residues: CSASSGNQPQHF. CDR3 coding DNA: TGCAGTGCTAGCTCGGGAAATCAGCCCCAGCATTTT.

The chain joins TRBV12-5 to TRBJ2-3, with 12 bases aligning to TRBD2. Germline V CDR1 and CDR2: LGHNT, FRNRAP. The CDR3 runs 16 residues. The V segment lost 0 bases and the J segment 4 bases; nucleotides outside the gene matches: 2. CDR3 coding DNA: TGTGCTAGTGGTTTGGTGACTAGCGGGAGTTCAGATACGCAGTATTTT. Translating gives CASGLVTSGSSDTQYF. Together with reference TRBV12-5 and TRBJ2-3, the CDR3 gives the full variable domain: DARVTQTPRHKVTEMGQEVTMRCQPILGHNTVFWYRQTMMQGLELLAYFRNRAPLDDSGMPKDRFSAEMPDATLATLKIQPSEPRDSAVYFCASGLVTSGSSDTQYFGPGTRLTVL.

The chain carries TRBV12-3 or TRBV12-4 and TRBJ2-3, with a tentative D call TRBD2 (6 bases). V dropped 6 bases and J dropped 2 bases, with 9 bases sitting between them. The CDR3 contains 13 residues. For the CDR3, the DNA is TGTGCCAGCAGGGGACTGTACACAGATACGCAGTATTTT. Translation gives CASRGLYTDTQYF.

The table lists this clonotype with a few counts. Relative to the germline gene, one junction end is altered; a read error may explain this. The chain carries TRBV20-1 and TRBJ1-6; 12 bases fit TRBD1. From germline, CDR1 is DFQATT and CDR2 SNEGSKA (reference sequence). This CDR3 has 17 residues. In DNA, the CDR3 is TGCTGTGCTAGATCCCCGGGACAGGGGGCGAATTATTCACCCCTCCACTTT. Its protein is CCARSPGQGANYSPLHF.